The 7 T cell receptor beta chains presented below share a single source sample, sequenced in a study of identical twins. One entry per CDR3 protein results from TCRdb running MiXCR on the 5' RACE reads. The repertoire holds 420,000 or so distinct CDR3 sequences, with under 20% as singletons. Sequenced material: naive T cells sorted from blood. These receptor sequences come from a man aged 45-65 years in good health.

The chain links TRBV12-3 or TRBV12-4 to TRBJ2-7, with D unresolved. The CDR3 is 15 amino acids. Trimming removed 1 base at V and 2 bases at J, with 12 bases between. The CDR3 loop reads CASSLGPQRTYEQYF. The CDR3 DNA is TGTGCCAGCAGTTTAGGGCCTCAGAGGACCTACGAGCAGTACTTC.

This chain uses TRBV15 with TRBJ1-1; D is undetermined. Trimming cost V 7 bases and J 4 bases, with 16 bases left between them. Per the germline V gene, CDR1 is LNHNV and CDR2 is YYDKDF (reference sequence). The CDR3 extends over 14 amino acids. The CDR3 DNA reads as TGTGCCACCAATTGGGCCTCAGCAGGCACTGAAGCTTTCTTT. Amino acids: CATNWASAGTEAFF.

This rearrangement joins TRBV5-1 to TRBJ2-1; weak D call: TRBD2 (8 bases). Looked up from germline, CDR1 is SGHRS and CDR2 is YFSETQ. V lost 4 bases and J lost 4, with 21 bases in between. CDR3 length: 17 amino acids. CDR3 region: CASSGPGGGANYNEQFF. DNA for the CDR3: TGCGCCAGCAGCGGCCCGGGAGGGGGCGCGAATTACAATGAGCAGTTCTTC.

This clonotype was detected a few times. This chain joins TRBV20-1 and TRBJ1-1, with D possibly being TRBD1 (5 bases). The CDR3 extends over 14 amino acids. With 2 bases removed from V and 3 bases from J, the gap between germline ends came to 13 bases. CDR1 is DFQATT and CDR2 is SNEGSKA in the germline V gene (reference sequence). For the CDR3, the DNA is TGCAGTGCTAGAAACCGGGACGGATACACTGAAGCTTTCTTT. It yields the protein CSARNRDGYTEAFF.

This clonotype was seen repeatedly, ten times or more. V is TRBV12-3 or TRBV12-4 and J is TRBJ2-7; TRBD2 might be the D (5 bases). This CDR3 spans 15 amino acids. Trimming took 3 bases from V and 5 from J, leaving 17 bases between them. The CDR3 DNA reads as TGTGCCAGCAGTTTTCGCAGCGGCCTCGAGAACGAGCAGTACTTC. Its translation is CASSFRSGLENEQYF.

This clonotype appeared many times. The chain recombines TRBV28 with TRBJ2-7; no firm D call. V lost 3 bases, J lost 7 bases, and 10 bases lay in between. Germline CDR1 and CDR2: MDHEN and SYDVKM. This CDR3 has 12 amino acids. CDR3 protein: CASSFVTWEQYF. Here the CDR3 DNA reads TGTGCCAGCAGTTTTGTAACCTGGGAGCAGTACTTC.

This clonotype was recorded at least ten times. In DNA, the CDR3 is TGTGCCAGCAGCCAAACTACAGGTACCTACGAGCAGTACTTC. Translation gives CASSQTTGTYEQYF. The gene calls are TRBV3-1 and TRBJ2-7, with D possibly TRBD1 on 5 matching bases. The V and J ends lost 2 bases and 2 bases respectively, with 10 bases between them. Germline CDR1 LGHDT, CDR2 YNNKEL (reference sequence). There are 14 residues in the CDR3.